This TCR beta chain came from a study of CD8 T cells in ankylosing spondylitis. There are many counts of this clonotype. Antigen: not known. Generation of TCR beta libraries employed quantitative 5'-RACE incorporating molecular barcodes. TCRdb re-analysed the 5' RACE reads in MiXCR, keeping a single row per CDR3 protein. The sample has around 150,000 distinct CDR3 sequences, about 17% seen once. CDR3 size: 14 residues. Per germline, CDR1 DFQATT and CDR2 SNEGSKA (reference sequence). The V gene end was trimmed by 6 bases and the J gene end by 2 bases; junction bases not matched to a gene: 6. General study points: Certain motif variants had earlier been reported in reactive arthritis synovial fluid and blood. Clones linked to disease were reported to show significant enrichment in matched ankylosing spondylitis synovial fluid.

The chain combines TRBV20-1 with TRBJ2-1, with TRBD2 matching 8 bases. The receptor comes from a male donor with ankylosing spondylitis or in good health (not recorded which). Sequencing used blood, either unsorted or a sorted T cell fraction (not recorded which). The CDR3 region is CSASGTRAYNEQFF. Here the CDR3 DNA reads TGCAGTGCGAGCGGGACTAGGGCCTACAATGAGCAGTTCTTC.